What follows are 28 T cell receptor beta chains derived from one specimen sequenced in a study of regulatory T cells in long-lasting Graves disease (dated by TCRdb to the early 2020s). The method behind the library was multiplex PCR. The data were produced on an Illumina HiSeq 4000. iRepertoire HTBI primers and Arm-PCR amplification of CDR3 regions were used to construct TCR beta libraries. TCRdb reworked the public reads: Q25 trimming with fastp, MiXCR clone assembly, productive beta chains retained. CDR3 protein duplicates are merged, each entry listing the most common genes and DNA. A total of hundreds of thousands of distinct CDR3 sequences appear in this sample, 20% to 25% of them only once. The ten largest clones represent about 7% of the sample. This sample's time point label indicates: persistent/refractory GD, antithyroid drugs over 5 years with positive TRAb. RNA was extracted from PBMCs in TRIzol for both TCR sequencing and RNA sequencing.

The sample consisted of peripheral blood mononuclear cells (PBMCs), taken when the disease was refractory, from a patient treated with antithyroid drugs. The receptors come from a female donor with Graves disease.

This clonotype was recorded many times. J is TRBJ1-1 and V is TRBV4-1, with D perhaps matching TRBD1 (5 bases). The CDR3 length is 16 residues. The V and J ends lost 1 base and 2 bases respectively, with 14 bases between them. Germline CDR1 MGHRA, CDR2 YSYEKL. The CDR3 sequence is CASSQGRQGSNTEAFF. The CDR3 coding sequence is TGCGCCAGCAGCCAAGGAAGGCAGGGCTCCAACACTGAAGCTTTCTTT.

V usage is TRBV28 and J usage is TRBJ2-3; 11 nucleotides line up with TRBD1. The V gene end was trimmed by 7 bases and the J gene end by 4 bases; junction bases not matched to a gene: 10. The germline V gene encodes CDR1 MDHEN and CDR2 SYDVKM. CDR3 size: 16 residues. CDR3 protein: CASIRWTGGASDTQYF. The DNA of the CDR3 is TGTGCCAGCATCCGCTGGACAGGGGGCGCGTCAGATACGCAGTATTTT.

This clonotype was counted many times. The V gene is TRBV6-1, the J gene TRBJ1-1, with D perhaps TRBD1 (6 bases). The CDR3 sequence is 14 residues long. The germline V gene has CDR1 MNHNS and CDR2 SASEGT. Trimming shortened V by 4 bases and J by 1 base, and 10 bases separated the two germline ends. CDR3: CASSAGAENTEAFF. CDR3 bases: TGTGCCAGCAGTGCAGGGGCAGAGAACACTGAAGCTTTCTTT.

The genes are TRBV5-1 and TRBJ1-1, with TRBD1 as a possible D gene (6 bases). Germline V gives CDR1 SGHRS, CDR2 YFSETQ. With 4 bases removed from V and 0 bases from J, the gap between germline ends came to 19 bases. The CDR3 runs 17 residues. CDR3 DNA: TGCGCCAGCAGCCAGGGGTGGGGGACGGGGTTGAACACTGAAGCTTTCTTT. Translated: CASSQGWGTGLNTEAFF.

The chain uses TRBV20-1 and TRBJ1-3; D is unresolved. The CDR3 extends over 14 amino acids. V shed 6 bases and J shed 4 bases, with 16 bases lying between them. In germline, CDR1 is DFQATT, CDR2 SNEGSKA (reference sequence). CDR3 DNA: TGCAGTGCAGTCCAGGCGGGTCGGGGAAACACCATATATTTT. Translating it yields CSAVQAGRGNTIYF.

This clonotype was found many times. This chain joins TRBV6-1 and TRBJ2-7; either TRBD1 or TRBD2 may fit D (5 bases each). Germline V gives CDR1 MNHNS, CDR2 SASEGT. With 5 bases removed from V and 4 bases from J, the gap between germline ends came to 24 bases. The CDR3 consists of 17 residues. For the CDR3, the DNA is TGTGCCAGCAGTCCCTCCCAATGGACCTATGGGGGTTACGAGCAGTACTTC. Protein product: CASSPSQWTYGGYEQYF.

This clonotype was detected only a few times. The rearrangement uses TRBV7-2 and TRBJ2-5; a possible D gene is TRBD2 (5 bases). The last part of the DNA fits TRBJ2-7 better; the J call may be wrong. The CDR3 has 15 amino acids. CDR1 and CDR2 (germline): SGHTA, FQGNSA. CDR3 coding DNA: TGTGCCAGCAGCTTAGGGGTACGGACTTACTACGAGCAGTACTTC. This encodes CASSLGVRTYYEQYF.

A remark on this clonotype: Being one base from a much bigger clone, this may be a read error. The CDR3 does not end in the conserved phenylalanine or tryptophan, so this is likely a read error. The chain recombines TRBV28 with TRBJ2-7; 10 bases map to TRBD1. This CDR3 is 16 amino acids long. Germline-derived CDR1 and CDR2 are MDHEN and SYDVKM. The trim removed 3 bases at V and 0 bases at J, leaving 5 bases unmatched. CDR3 nucleotides: TGTGCCAGCAGTTTCGACAGGGGGCCTAGCTCCTACGAGCAGTACTAC. Translating gives CASSFDRGPSSYEQYY.

This clonotype came up once. This sequence may be a read error, since a much larger clone differs from it by one base. The V and J genes are TRBV28 and TRBJ2-7, with D possibly being TRBD2 (5 bases). The CDR3 is made up of 13 amino acids. The germline V gene has CDR1 MDHEN and CDR2 SYDVKM. V was shortened by 3 bases and J by 5 bases, with 11 bases between the two germline ends. The CDR3 loop reads CASSFEDGNEQYF. The CDR3 region has the DNA TGTGCCAGCAGTTTCGAGGACGGGAACGAGCAGTACTTC. The variable domain in full, with the rest retrieved from reference TRBV28 and TRBJ2-7, is DVKVTQSSRYLVKRTGEKVFLECVQDMDHENMFWYRQDPGLGLRLIYFSYDVKMKEKGDIPEGYSVSREKKERFSLILESASTNQTSMYLCASSFEDGNEQYFGPGTRLTVT.

This clonotype was recorded once. One junction end disagrees with the germline gene, perhaps due to a read error. This sequence joins TRBV4-1 and TRBJ1-4, with D unclear. This CDR3 has 17 residues. The V gene's germline CDR1 is MGHRA and CDR2 YSYEKL. The CDR3 spells CASDLMPRSATNEKLLF. In nucleotides, the CDR3 is TGCGCCAGCGACCTAATGCCTCGTTCAGCAACTAATGAAAAACTGCTTTTT.

There are many counts of this clonotype. V and J are TRBV6-2 or TRBV6-3 and TRBJ2-7; perhaps TRBD1 as D (6 bases). There are 13 residues in the CDR3. The V end lost 5 bases, the J end lost 7 bases, and 15 bases lay between the germline ends. Germline CDR1 reads MNHEY; CDR2 reads SVGEGT. CDR3 residues: CASSQVTGWEQYF. For the CDR3, the DNA is TGTGCCAGCAGTCAAGTGACAGGTTGGGAGCAGTACTTC.

The J gene is TRBJ1-4, the V gene TRBV4-1, with a weak D call TRBD1 (6 bases). The CDR3 loop spans 16 amino acids. V lost 1 base to trimming and J lost 1 base, with 10 bases between them. CDR1 and CDR2 from the germline V gene are MGHRA and YSYEKL. In DNA, the CDR3 is TGCGCCAGCAGCCAAGTTAGGGGGGGAACTAATGAAAAACTGTTTTTT. This translates into CASSQVRGGTNEKLFF.

Worth noting for this clonotype: A much larger clone differs from this one at a single base, so this may be a read error. The conserved phenylalanine or tryptophan is not found at the CDR3 terminus, so this likely reflects a read error. V usage is TRBV12-3 or TRBV12-4 and J usage is TRBJ1-6, with a possible D match to TRBD1 (5 bases). The CDR3 runs to 13 residues. Trimming stripped 5 bases from V and 7 bases from J, with 9 bases between. CDR3: CASSRDPNSPLHS. The CDR3 coding sequence is TGTGCCAGCAGTCGGGACCCGAATTCACCCCTCCACTCT.

At least ten counts were recorded for this clonotype. The V gene is TRBV28, the J gene TRBJ2-6; maybe TRBD1 (6 bases). Germline V gene sequence: CDR1 MDHEN, CDR2 SYDVKM. Trimming took 7 bases from V and 4 from J, leaving 11 bases between them. CDR3 length: 14 amino acids. The CDR3 loop reads CASTTGHGANVLTF. In nucleotides, the CDR3 is TGTGCCAGCACGACGGGACACGGGGCCAACGTCCTGACTTTC. Full variable domain (missing parts from reference TRBV28 and TRBJ2-6): DVKVTQSSRYLVKRTGEKVFLECVQDMDHENMFWYRQDPGLGLRLIYFSYDVKMKEKGDIPEGYSVSREKKERFSLILESASTNQTSMYLCASTTGHGANVLTFGAGSRLTVL.

This clonotype showed up just a few times. This chain connects TRBV27 to TRBJ2-2; perhaps TRBD2 as D (7 bases). Germline lookup yields CDR1 MNHEY and CDR2 SMNVEV (reference sequence). V dropped 5 bases and J dropped 3 bases, with 19 bases sitting between them. The CDR3 spans 17 residues. CDR3 amino acids: CASSSAPGGSDTGELFF. DNA for the CDR3: TGTGCCAGCAGTAGCGCCCCGGGGGGCTCGGACACCGGGGAGCTGTTTTTT.

This chain connects TRBV27 to TRBJ2-2; maybe TRBD2 (5 bases). This CDR3 comprises 16 residues. Trimming removed 4 bases at V and 5 bases at J, with 17 bases between. Germline CDR1 is MNHEY and CDR2 is SMNVEV (reference sequence). The CDR3 is CASSYLASSGTGELFF. The CDR3 DNA reads as TGTGCCAGCAGTTATTTAGCGTCCTCGGGAACCGGGGAGCTGTTTTTT.

This clonotype came up many times. In DNA, the CDR3 is TGTGCCAGCAGCCCCAGGACTAGCGGGGGGAGAGAGACCCAGTACTTC. Translation: CASSPRTSGGRETQYF. The V call is TRBV13, the J call TRBJ2-5, with TRBD2 matching over 14 bases. The CDR3 is 16 amino acids. CDR1 is PRHDT and CDR2 is FYEKMQ in the germline V gene (reference sequence). The J segment lost 4 bases and the V segment lost 5 bases, leaving 6 bases of the junction unmatched.

This clonotype was recorded at least ten times. The chain combines TRBV28 with TRBJ2-5; 7 positions match TRBD2. The CDR3 loop spans 14 amino acids. V shed 3 bases, J shed 2 bases, and the junction held 3 bases outside the gene matches. In germline, CDR1 is MDHEN, CDR2 SYDVKM. CDR3 sequence (DNA): TGTGCCAGCAGTTTCTTCGGGGGGCAAGAGACCCAGTACTTC. It yields the protein CASSFFGGQETQYF.

J is TRBJ2-4 and V is TRBV25-1; 9 bases are a match to TRBD1. V lost 10 bases and J lost 3; bases outside the gene matches: 7. The V gene's germline CDR1 is MGHDK and CDR2 SYGVNS. CDR3 length: 14 residues. CDR3 in DNA: TGTGCCAACTTCCCGGGACAGGGCAAAAACATTCAGTACTTC. Its translation is CANFPGQGKNIQYF.

There are many counts of this clonotype. The rearrangement uses TRBV24-1 and TRBJ1-2; TRBD1 matches at 7 bases. This CDR3 has 14 residues. V trimming: 3 bases; J trimming: 7 bases; junction bases outside the gene matches: 7. CDR1 is KGHDR, CDR2 SFDVKD, per germline. This CDR3 reads CATSDTGTAIGYTF. Written as DNA, the CDR3 is TGTGCCACCAGTGATACCGGGACAGCTATTGGCTACACCTTC.

This clonotype has ten or more counts. The chain is built from TRBV28 and TRBJ1-5; D is unresolved. V was trimmed by 7 bases and J by 2 bases, leaving 6 bases between them. This CDR3 is built from 12 residues. Germline V gene data show CDR1 as MDHEN and CDR2 as SYDVKM. The CDR3 spells CASTAGNQPQHF. The DNA of the CDR3 is TGTGCCAGCACCGCAGGCAATCAGCCCCAGCATTTT. Combining the CDR3 with reference TRBV28 and TRBJ1-5 gives the whole variable domain DVKVTQSSRYLVKRTGEKVFLECVQDMDHENMFWYRQDPGLGLRLIYFSYDVKMKEKGDIPEGYSVSREKKERFSLILESASTNQTSMYLCASTAGNQPQHFGDGTRLSIL.

This chain connects TRBV7-9 to TRBJ1-5; D may be TRBD1 (6 bases). The CDR3 length is 16 residues. V shed 8 bases and J shed 4 bases, with 21 bases lying between them. Germline V lookup: CDR1 SEHNR, CDR2 FQNEAQ (reference sequence). The CDR3 coding sequence is TGTGCCAGCGCCTCAGGGGCCGGGATAGGGAATCAGCCCCAGCATTTT. It encodes CASASGAGIGNQPQHF.

In this sample, this clonotype turned up a few times. A much bigger clone sits one base away, suggesting this may be a read error. CDR3: CASSLAGGRSDNEKLFF. The CDR3 DNA follows: TGTGCCAGCAGTTTAGCGGGGGGCAGGTCTGATAATGAAAAACTGTTTTTT. The rearrangement joins TRBV12-3 or TRBV12-4 to TRBJ1-4; TRBD1 is a possible D gene (6 bases). This CDR3 region has 17 residues. V was shortened by 0 bases and J by 4 bases, with 15 bases between the two germline ends.

There are many counts of this clonotype. The chain employs TRBV2 and TRBJ1-5; D perhaps matches TRBD1 (5 bases). With 6 bases removed from V and 12 bases from J, the gap between germline ends came to 18 bases. The CDR3 runs to 13 residues. From germline, CDR1 is SNHLY and CDR2 FYNNEI. CDR3 loop: CASSADWGLLQHF. The CDR3 bases are TGTGCCAGCAGCGCTGACTGGGGACTGCTCCAGCATTTT.

CDR3 loop: CASSSYGESSYNEQFF. As DNA, the CDR3 is TGTGCCAGCAGCTCTTATGGGGAAAGCTCCTACAATGAGCAGTTCTTC. The rearrangement uses TRBV7-8 and TRBJ2-1; D gene uncertain. This CDR3 region has 16 residues. Germline V gene sequence: CDR1 SGHVS, CDR2 FQNEAQ. The germline V and J ends were trimmed by 4 bases and 0 bases, with 13 bases remaining between them.

There are a few counts of this clonotype. The CDR3 protein is CASSSPRLATNTGELFF. The DNA for the CDR3 is TGTGCCAGCAGTTCCCCTCGACTAGCGACGAACACCGGGGAGCTGTTTTTT. This sequence joins TRBV12-3 or TRBV12-4 and TRBJ2-2; 8 nucleotides match TRBD2. The ends lost 4 bases at V and 0 bases at J; junction bases unmatched: 7. This CDR3 is built from 17 residues.

There are many counts of this clonotype. The chain recombines TRBV24-1 with TRBJ1-1; D unclear. Germline V gives CDR1 KGHDR, CDR2 SFDVKD. Trimming shortened V by 3 bases and J by 1 base, and 5 bases separated the two germline ends. The CDR3 runs to 13 residues. CDR3 DNA: TGTGCCACCAGTGATGTGACGAACACTGAAGCTTTCTTT. Translated, it gives CATSDVTNTEAFF.

This clonotype was counted at least ten times. This chain uses TRBV27 with TRBJ2-7; D may be TRBD1 (6 bases). Germline assignment: CDR1 MNHEY and CDR2 SMNVEV (reference sequence). Deletions cut 3 bases from V and 7 bases from J, with 7 bases between. The CDR3 covers 11 residues. The CDR3 DNA sequence: TGTGCCAGCAGTTTGGGGACAGAGCAGTACTTC. It encodes CASSLGTEQYF.